One and the same sample provided the 25 T cell receptor beta chains below, sequenced in a study of T cell repertoires in cytomegalovirus infection. Their target antigens are unknown. TCRdb used MiXCR to reprocess the reads, holding one entry per CDR3 protein. The repertoire has a few hundred thousand distinct CDR3 sequences, 29% of them found once; the top ten carry around 20%. The material sequenced was cultured PBMCs, taken from culture after CMV antigen stimulation. These receptors were taken from a human donor in good health (CMV status not recorded). Some clones in this sample may be carry-over from other donors' samples.

This clonotype was detected ten times or more. The chain is built from TRBV11-2 and TRBJ1-6; 7 bases agree with TRBD1. Germline CDR1 and CDR2: SGHAT and FQNNGV. V lost 3 bases to trimming and J lost 6 bases; unmatched junction nucleotides: 2. The CDR3 has 14 amino acids. CDR3 nucleotides: TGTGCCAGCAGCTTGGGACAGATTAATTCACCCCTCCACTTT. Protein sequence: CASSLGQINSPLHF.

The CDR3 DNA is TGTGCCAGCAGTAACCAAGCGGGAAACTCCTACGAGCAGTACTTC. This codes for CASSNQAGNSYEQYF. The chain recombines TRBV6-6 with TRBJ2-7; 7 bases fit TRBD2. The CDR3 covers 15 residues. Per germline, CDR1 MNHNY and CDR2 SVGAGI (reference sequence). V lost 5 bases, J lost 0 bases, and 7 bases stayed unmatched.

The count of this clonotype is one. The V gene is TRBV5-1, the J gene TRBJ2-7; D is perhaps TRBD1 (5 bases). This CDR3 is built from 13 residues. Looked up from germline, CDR1 is SGHRS and CDR2 is YFSETQ. Trimming stripped 5 bases from V and 2 bases from J, with 11 bases between. The CDR3 sequence is CASRTQEPYEQYF. The CDR3 DNA reads TGCGCCAGCAGGACACAGGAGCCCTACGAGCAGTACTTC. The full variable domain, completed using reference TRBV5-1 and TRBJ2-7, is KAGVTQTPRYLIKTRGQQVTLSCSPISGHRSVSWYQQTPGQGLQFLFEYFSETQRNKGNFPGRFSGRQFSNSRSEMNVSTLELGDSALYLCASRTQEPYEQYFGPGTRLTVT.

A note on this clonotype: At one of its ends the junction is not consistent with the germline gene, which may arise from a read error. The chain uses TRBV29-1 and TRBJ1-1; possible D gene TRBD1, 5 bases. Germline V lookup: CDR1 SQVTM, CDR2 ANQGSEA. CDR3 length: 13 residues. CDR3 nucleotides: TGCAGCTCGATGGAGGGGAGGAACACGGAAGCTTTCTTT. It translates to CSSMEGRNTEAFF.

This clonotype was observed a handful of times. This chain joins TRBV7-3 and TRBJ1-2; 7 nucleotides align to TRBD1. V was pared by 5 bases and J by 2 bases, with 5 bases of the junction left unmatched. Germline assignment: CDR1 SGHTA and CDR2 FQGTGA. The CDR3 spans 14 residues. The CDR3 loop is CASSPDRFNYGYTF. DNA of the CDR3: TGTGCCAGCAGCCCGGACAGGTTCAACTATGGCTACACCTTC.

This clonotype appeared a few times. The chain combines TRBV7-9 with TRBJ2-1; tentatively, D is TRBD1 (6 bases). Trimming shortened V by 8 bases and J by 0 bases, and 14 bases separated the two germline ends. There are 15 residues in the CDR3. Germline values: CDR1 SEHNR, CDR2 FQNEAQ (reference sequence). The CDR3 region is CASANRAGSYNEQFF. The CDR3 DNA is TGTGCCAGCGCGAACAGGGCGGGCTCCTACAATGAGCAGTTCTTC.

The rearrangement joins TRBV7-9 to TRBJ1-4; a weak D match, TRBD1 (5 bases). The CDR3 spans 15 residues. Trimming removed 5 bases at V and 8 bases at J, with 18 bases between. Germline V gene sequence: CDR1 SEHNR, CDR2 FQNEAQ (reference sequence). Here the CDR3 DNA reads TGTGCCAGCAGCAACACCACAGGAGGAGGGGAAAAACTGTTTTTT. Amino acid sequence: CASSNTTGGGEKLFF. Full variable domain (missing parts from reference TRBV7-9 and TRBJ1-4): DTGVSQNPRHKITKRGQNVTFRCDPISEHNRLYWYRQTLGQGPEFLTYFQNEAQLEKSRLLSDRFSAERPKGSFSTLEIQRTEQGDSAMYLCASSNTTGGGEKLFFGSGTQLSVL.

This clonotype was found many times. The chain is built from TRBV7-3 and TRBJ1-1; no firm D call. Trimming took 5 bases from V and 0 from J, leaving 7 bases between them. The CDR3 covers 13 residues. The germline CDR1 and CDR2 sequences are SGHTA and FQGTGA. CDR3 DNA sequence: TGTGCCAGCAGCGTTCAAATGAACACTGAAGCTTTCTTT. Translated, it gives CASSVQMNTEAFF.

This clonotype has only one observation. The chain is built from TRBV27 and TRBJ2-3; the match to TRBD2 covers 9 bases. Unmatched junction bases numbered 3, after V lost 5 bases and J lost 0 bases. The CDR3 loop spans 15 amino acids. CDR1 is MNHEY, CDR2 SMNVEV, per germline (reference sequence). The chain's CDR3 is CASSPSGKSTDTQYF. The CDR3 DNA reads as TGTGCCAGCAGTCCTAGCGGGAAAAGCACAGATACGCAGTATTTT.

V gene TRBV7-3 combines with J gene TRBJ2-3, with 15 bases identical to TRBD2. V lost 5 bases and J lost 5; bases outside the gene matches: 17. This CDR3 is 20 amino acids long. Germline CDR1 and CDR2: SGHTA and FQGTGA. This chain's CDR3 is CASSPSPPGLAGGLGDTQYF. CDR3 bases: TGTGCCAGCAGCCCTTCCCCCCCCGGACTAGCGGGGGGGCTAGGAGATACGCAGTATTTT.

This clonotype was observed a handful of times. The CDR3: CASIPAGTGGNEQYF. The CDR3 DNA follows: TGTGCCAGCATCCCGGCCGGGACAGGGGGCAACGAGCAGTACTTC. This chain joins TRBV27 and TRBJ2-7, with 12 bases lining up with TRBD1. V dropped 7 bases and J dropped 5; count of bases not matched to a gene: 9. Germline V gene sequence: CDR1 MNHEY, CDR2 SMNVEV (reference sequence). The CDR3 loop spans 15 amino acids.

The V and J genes are TRBV7-8 and TRBJ2-5, with 8 nucleotides matching TRBD2. The CDR3 loop spans 15 amino acids. V dropped 5 bases and J dropped 2; count of bases not matched to a gene: 7. The germline V gene has CDR1 SGHVS and CDR2 FQNEAQ. The CDR3 nucleotides read TGTGCCAGCAGCATTACTAGCGGTAGACAAGAGACCCAGTACTTC. As protein: CASSITSGRQETQYF.

The J gene is TRBJ2-1, the V gene TRBV7-9, with 9 bases aligning to TRBD2. This CDR3 comprises 17 residues. Germline V gene sequence: CDR1 SEHNR, CDR2 FQNEAQ (reference sequence). With 5 bases clipped from V and 5 bases from J, the junction kept 13 bases outside the gene matches. In DNA, the CDR3 is TGTGCCAGCAGCGGCAGGTTTAGCGGGGGCTCAAACAATGAGCAGTTCTTC. It yields the protein CASSGRFSGGSNNEQFF.

This clonotype was counted between two and nine times. This chain connects TRBV10-3 to TRBJ2-5; 7 nucleotides agree with TRBD1. The CDR3 has 16 amino acids. Germline CDR1 ENHRY, CDR2 SYGVKD. V lost 5 bases, J lost 2 bases, and 11 bases stayed unmatched. CDR3 protein: CAISQGRGRLQETQYF. The CDR3 bases are TGTGCCATCAGTCAGGGAAGGGGGCGACTTCAAGAGACCCAGTACTTC.

The gene calls are TRBV7-9 and TRBJ2-2; 12 nucleotides match TRBD2. Germline loops: CDR1 SEHNR, CDR2 FQNEAQ (reference sequence). This CDR3 is built from 20 residues. The junction had 17 bases not matched to a gene; V was cut back by 3 bases and J by 6 bases. The CDR3 is CASSLGLAGGPIPHPGELFF. The CDR3 bases are TGTGCCAGCAGCTTGGGGCTAGCGGGAGGGCCAATTCCGCATCCCGGGGAGCTGTTTTTT.

V usage is TRBV11-2 and J usage is TRBJ1-2; weak D call: TRBD1 (6 bases). Per the germline V gene, CDR1 is SGHAT and CDR2 is FQNNGV. CDR3 length: 12 amino acids. V gave up 7 bases and J gave up 4 bases, with 10 bases separating them. The CDR3 DNA is TGTGCCAGCAACACAGGGCCCTATGGCTACACCTTC. Encoded protein: CASNTGPYGYTF. The entire variable domain, with the rest obtained from reference TRBV11-2 and TRBJ1-2, is as follows: EAGVAQSPRYKIIEKRQSVAFWCNPISGHATLYWYQQILGQGPKLLIQFQNNGVVDDSQLPKDRFSAERLKGVDSTLKIQPAKLEDSAVYLCASNTGPYGYTFGSGTRLTVV.

The chain employs TRBV27 and TRBJ2-1; perhaps TRBD2 as D (5 bases). Looked up from germline, CDR1 is MNHEY and CDR2 is SMNVEV (reference sequence). V lost 5 bases and J lost 0, with 8 bases in between. The CDR3 totals 14 residues. The CDR3 spells CASSTRGSYNEQFF. Written as DNA, the CDR3 is TGTGCCAGCAGTACCCGGGGCTCCTACAATGAGCAGTTCTTC.

V and J are TRBV9 and TRBJ2-2; D gene ambiguous. Germline CDR1 reads SGDLS; CDR2 reads YYNGEE. This CDR3 comprises 15 residues. V was pared by 2 bases and J by 6 bases, with 14 bases between. In nucleotides, the CDR3 is TGTGCCAGCAGCGTTATTGCGATAAACCCCGGGGAGCTGTTTTTT. This encodes CASSVIAINPGELFF.

This clonotype was detected only a few times. The CDR3 loop reads CASSLSGRAQTYEQYF. The DNA of the CDR3 is TGTGCCAGCAGCTTATCAGGCAGGGCCCAGACCTACGAGCAGTACTTC. This chain uses TRBV7-4 with TRBJ2-7; tentative D call: TRBD1 (5 bases). CDR1 and CDR2 (germline): SGHVT, SQSDAQ. V lost 2 bases, J lost 2 bases, and 16 bases lay in between. CDR3 length: 16 residues.

Notes on this clonotype: Germline and junction disagree at one end, which may indicate a read error. This sequence joins TRBV12-3 or TRBV12-4 and TRBJ1-2; no definite D call. The CDR3 is 13 residues long. As DNA, the CDR3 is TGTGCCGGCAGTTTCCGTGGAACCTATGGCTACACCTTC. Encoded protein: CAGSFRGTYGYTF.

The chain recombines TRBV7-2 with TRBJ2-2, with 15 bases lining up with TRBD2. The germline V gene has CDR1 SGHTA and CDR2 FQGNSA. The J segment lost 5 bases and the V segment lost 5 bases, leaving 3 bases of the junction unmatched. The CDR3 runs to 16 residues. DNA for the CDR3: TGTGCCAGCAGCCGGACTAGCGGGAGGGTTACCGGGGAGCTGTTTTTT. This translates into CASSRTSGRVTGELFF.

This clonotype was counted a few times. The chain is built from TRBV7-6 and TRBJ2-7, with 9 positions matching TRBD1. This CDR3 has 12 amino acids. The J segment lost 12 bases and the V segment lost 4 bases, leaving 7 bases of the junction unmatched. Germline values: CDR1 SGHVS, CDR2 FNYEAQ. CDR3: CASSSARDRVYF. The DNA for the CDR3 is TGTGCCAGCAGCTCCGCGCGGGACAGGGTGTACTTC.

The CDR3 DNA reads as TGTGCCAGCAGTTGGGGGGAGGGCTATAAGCAGTTCTTC. Protein sequence: CASSWGEGYKQFF. The chain has TRBV27 and TRBJ2-1; 7 nucleotides align to TRBD2. This CDR3 spans 13 amino acids. V was pared by 4 bases and J by 11 bases, with 8 bases of the junction left unmatched. Germline CDR1 MNHEY, CDR2 SMNVEV (reference sequence).

The chain employs TRBV11-2 and TRBJ2-3, with 9 positions matching TRBD2. The germline V gene encodes CDR1 SGHAT and CDR2 FQNNGV. The CDR3 has 16 amino acids. Unmatched junction bases numbered 11, after V lost 5 bases and J lost 5 bases. The CDR3 nucleotides read TGTGCCAGCAGCACGACCTGGACTAGCGTCGGAGATACGCAGTATTTT. It encodes CASSTTWTSVGDTQYF.

The chain has TRBV18 and TRBJ2-7; D call uncertain. Germline CDR1 reads KGHSH; CDR2 reads LQKENI. V lost 2 bases, J lost 5 bases, and 10 bases lay in between. The CDR3 loop spans 13 amino acids. CDR3 nucleotide sequence: TGTGCCAGCTCACCAAGGGTAGACGACGAGCAGTACTTC. Its translation is CASSPRVDDEQYF.